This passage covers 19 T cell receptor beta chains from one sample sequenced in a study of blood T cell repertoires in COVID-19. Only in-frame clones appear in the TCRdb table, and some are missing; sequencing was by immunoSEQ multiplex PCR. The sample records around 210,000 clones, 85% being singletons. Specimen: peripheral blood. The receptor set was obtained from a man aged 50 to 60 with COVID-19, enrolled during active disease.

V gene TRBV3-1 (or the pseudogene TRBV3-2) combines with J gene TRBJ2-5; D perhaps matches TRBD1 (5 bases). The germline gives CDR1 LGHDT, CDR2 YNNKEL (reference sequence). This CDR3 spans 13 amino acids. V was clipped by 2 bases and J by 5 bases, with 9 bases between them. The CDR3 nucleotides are TGTGCCAGCAGCCAACAGGGTGGGGAGACCCAGTACTTC. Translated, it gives CASSQQGGETQYF.

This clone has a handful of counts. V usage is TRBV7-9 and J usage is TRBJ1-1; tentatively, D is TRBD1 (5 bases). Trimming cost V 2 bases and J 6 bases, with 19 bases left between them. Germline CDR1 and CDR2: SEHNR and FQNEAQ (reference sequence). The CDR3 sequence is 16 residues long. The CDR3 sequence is CASSLTAGSIRAEAFF. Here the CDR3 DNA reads TGTGCCAGCAGCTTAACGGCAGGGTCAATACGCGCTGAAGCTTTCTTT.

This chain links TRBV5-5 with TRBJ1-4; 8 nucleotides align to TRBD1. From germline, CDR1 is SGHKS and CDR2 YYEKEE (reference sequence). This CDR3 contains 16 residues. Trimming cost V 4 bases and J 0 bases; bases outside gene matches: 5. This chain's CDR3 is CASSLGQGPTNEKLFF. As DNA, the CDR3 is TGTGCCAGCAGCCTCGGACAGGGTCCAACTAATGAAAAACTGTTTTTT. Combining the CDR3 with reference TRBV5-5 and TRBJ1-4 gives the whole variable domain DAGVTQSPTHLIKTRGQQVTLRCSPISGHKSVSWYQQVLGQGPQFIFQYYEKEERGRGNFPDRFSARQFPNYSSELNVNALLLGDSALYLCASSLGQGPTNEKLFFGSGTQLSVL.

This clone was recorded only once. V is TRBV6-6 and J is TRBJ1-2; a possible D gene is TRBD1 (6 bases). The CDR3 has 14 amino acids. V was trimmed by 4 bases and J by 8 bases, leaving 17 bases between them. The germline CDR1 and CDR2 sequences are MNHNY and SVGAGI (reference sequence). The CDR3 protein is CASSFSLGAEGYTF. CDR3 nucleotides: TGTGCCAGCAGTTTCTCCCTGGGGGCGGAAGGCTACACCTTC.

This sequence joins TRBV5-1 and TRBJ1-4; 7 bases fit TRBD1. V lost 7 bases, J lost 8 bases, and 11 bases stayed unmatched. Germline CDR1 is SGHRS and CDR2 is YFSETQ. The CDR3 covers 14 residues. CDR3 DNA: TGCGCCAGCCACGAGGGGGCGCGAGGAGAAAAACTGTTTTTT. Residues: CASHEGARGEKLFF.

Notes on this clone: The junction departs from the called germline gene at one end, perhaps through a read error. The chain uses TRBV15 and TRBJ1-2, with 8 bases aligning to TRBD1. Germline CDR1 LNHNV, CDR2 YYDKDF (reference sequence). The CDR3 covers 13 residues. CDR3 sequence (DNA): TGTGCCACCAGCAGAGAGCCGGGACAGGTCGTTGTCTTC. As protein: CATSREPGQVVVF.

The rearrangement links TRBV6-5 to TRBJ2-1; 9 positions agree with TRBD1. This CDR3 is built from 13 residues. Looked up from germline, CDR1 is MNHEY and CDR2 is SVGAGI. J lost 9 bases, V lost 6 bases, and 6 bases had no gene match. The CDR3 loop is CASRRQGVGEQFF. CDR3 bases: TGTGCCAGCAGACGACAGGGGGTCGGTGAGCAGTTCTTC.

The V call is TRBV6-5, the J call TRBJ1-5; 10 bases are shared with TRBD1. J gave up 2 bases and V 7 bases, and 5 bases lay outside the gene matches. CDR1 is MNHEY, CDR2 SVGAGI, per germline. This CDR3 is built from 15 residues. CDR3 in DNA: TGTGCCAGCACCCCGACAGGGGGCGGCAATCAGCCCCAGCATTTT. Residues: CASTPTGGGNQPQHF.

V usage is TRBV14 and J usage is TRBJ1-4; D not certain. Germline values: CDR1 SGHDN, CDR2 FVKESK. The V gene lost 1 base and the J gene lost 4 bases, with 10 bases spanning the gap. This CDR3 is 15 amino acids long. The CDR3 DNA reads TGTGCCAGCAGCCAAGGAGGCCTGAATAATGAAAAACTGTTTTTT. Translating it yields CASSQGGLNNEKLFF.

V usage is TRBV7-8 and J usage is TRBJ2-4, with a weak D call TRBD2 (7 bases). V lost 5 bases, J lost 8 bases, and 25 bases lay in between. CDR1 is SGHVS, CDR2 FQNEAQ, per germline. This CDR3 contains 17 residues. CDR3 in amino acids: CASSTTRTGGEVDIQYF. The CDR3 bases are TGTGCCAGCAGCACCACCCGGACGGGGGGCGAAGTGGACATTCAGTACTTC.

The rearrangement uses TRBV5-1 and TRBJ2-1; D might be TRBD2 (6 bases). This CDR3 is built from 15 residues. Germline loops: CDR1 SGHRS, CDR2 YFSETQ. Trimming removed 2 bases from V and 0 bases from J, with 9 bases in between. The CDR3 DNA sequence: TGCGCCAGCAGCTTTTCGGGAGCCTCCTACAATGAGCAGTTCTTC. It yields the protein CASSFSGASYNEQFF.

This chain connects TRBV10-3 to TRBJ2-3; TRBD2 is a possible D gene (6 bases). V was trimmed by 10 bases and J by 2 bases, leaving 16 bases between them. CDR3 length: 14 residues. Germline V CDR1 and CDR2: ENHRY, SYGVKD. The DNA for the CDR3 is TGTGCCACCAGGGCGGGGTGGGACACAGATACGCAGTATTTT. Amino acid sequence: CATRAGWDTDTQYF.

CDR3 sequence reads: CASTGGLRTGELFF. DNA for the CDR3: TGTGCCAGCACGGGAGGGTTGAGAACCGGGGAGCTGTTTTTT. The chain has TRBV6-5 and TRBJ2-2; TRBD2 agrees at 8 bases. V gave up 7 bases and J gave up 5 bases; unmatched junction bases: 6. The CDR3 contains 14 residues. Germline assignment: CDR1 MNHEY and CDR2 SVGAGI.

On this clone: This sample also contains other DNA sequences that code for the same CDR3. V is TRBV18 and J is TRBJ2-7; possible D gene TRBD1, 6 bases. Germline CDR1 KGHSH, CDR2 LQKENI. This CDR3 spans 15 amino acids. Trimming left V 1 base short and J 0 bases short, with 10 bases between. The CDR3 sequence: CASSPQQGNSYEQYF. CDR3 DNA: TGTGCCAGCTCACCACAACAGGGCAACTCCTACGAGCAGTACTTC.

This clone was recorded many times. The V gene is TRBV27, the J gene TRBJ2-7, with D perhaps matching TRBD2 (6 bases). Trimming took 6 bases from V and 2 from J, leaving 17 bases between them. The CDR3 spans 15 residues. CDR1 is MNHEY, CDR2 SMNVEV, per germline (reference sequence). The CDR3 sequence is CASSLEGRPPYEQYF. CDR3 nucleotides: TGTGCCAGCAGCCTGGAGGGGAGACCTCCCTACGAGCAGTACTTC.

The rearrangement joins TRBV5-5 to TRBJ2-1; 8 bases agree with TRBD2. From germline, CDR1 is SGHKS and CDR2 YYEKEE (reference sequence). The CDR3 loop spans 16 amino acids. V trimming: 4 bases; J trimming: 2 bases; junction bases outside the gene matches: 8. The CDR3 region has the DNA TGTGCCAGCAGCCCCATTGTAGCGGGGACCTACAATGAGCAGTTCTTC. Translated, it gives CASSPIVAGTYNEQFF.

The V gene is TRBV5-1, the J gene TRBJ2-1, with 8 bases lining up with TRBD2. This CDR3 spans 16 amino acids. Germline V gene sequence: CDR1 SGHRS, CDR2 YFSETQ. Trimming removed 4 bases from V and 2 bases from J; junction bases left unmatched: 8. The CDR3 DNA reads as TGCGCCAGCAGCCCTCGGGCGGGGGGAGCCTACAATGAGCAGTTCTTC. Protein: CASSPRAGGAYNEQFF.

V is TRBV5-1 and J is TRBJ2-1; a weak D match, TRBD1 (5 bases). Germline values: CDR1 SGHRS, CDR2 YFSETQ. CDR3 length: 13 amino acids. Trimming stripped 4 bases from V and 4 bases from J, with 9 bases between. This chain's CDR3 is CASSPDIYNEQFF. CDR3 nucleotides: TGCGCCAGCAGCCCGGACATATACAATGAGCAGTTCTTC.

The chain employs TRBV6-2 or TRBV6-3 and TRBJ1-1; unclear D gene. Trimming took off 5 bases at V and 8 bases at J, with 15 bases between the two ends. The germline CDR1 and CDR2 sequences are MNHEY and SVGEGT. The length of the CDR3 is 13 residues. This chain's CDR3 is CASSHKAGVEAFF. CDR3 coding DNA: TGTGCCAGCAGTCATAAAGCCGGGGTAGAAGCTTTCTTT.